The rows below give T cell receptor beta chains drawn from one sample of a study of T cells in narcolepsy. Sequenced by immunoSEQ multiplex PCR; TCRdb stores in-frame clones only, minus some. Among roughly 18,000 clones listed, 85% to 90% were seen once. What was sequenced was memory (CD45RA-) CD4+ T cells from blood. Receptor source: a human donor in good health. The CDR3 runs from the conserved cysteine through the conserved F or W. D genes are given only for firm matches. A clone size is listed for some rows: how often the clone was seen (once, few, many), or a class if it is expanded.

j_call,d_call,clone_size,v_call,cdr3_nt,cdr3_aa
TRBJ2-2,TRBD2,.,TRBV19,TGTGCCAGTAAGGGGACTAGCGACACCGGGGAGCTGTTTTTT,CASKGTSDTGELFF
TRBJ1-6,.,.,TRBV6-1,TGTGCCAGCAGTGCCGGTTACGTCAGTTCACCCCTCCACTTT,CASSAGYVSSPLHF
TRBJ2-3,TRBD2,.,TRBV5-4,TGTGCCAGCAGCCACCCTAGCGGGGGGGCTACAGATACGCAGTATTTT,CASSHPSGGATDTQYF
TRBJ2-7,.,few,TRBV6-6,TGTGCCAGCAACTCCCCTCCGGCTGAGCAGTACTTC,CASNSPPAEQYF
TRBJ2-1,.,.,TRBV19,TGTGCCAGTGGGGGAGTGGGCAATGAGCAGTTCTTC,CASGGVGNEQFF
TRBJ2-7,.,.,TRBV6-1,TGTGCCAGCAGTGAAGAAAGCCTAAGGACTTATCTCTTC,CASSEESLRTYLF
TRBJ1-2,.,.,TRBV7-3,TGTGCCAGCGGTGTCAGGGGCGATTATGGCTACACCTTC,CASGVRGDYGYTF
TRBJ1-2,TRBD1,.,TRBV30,TGTGCCTGGAGTGTAAATACAGGGGGCCACTATGGCTACACCTTC,CAWSVNTGGHYGYTF
TRBJ2-7,.,.,TRBV19,TGTGCCAGTAAGGGAAGAGGGGTACAGTACTTC,CASKGRGVQYF
TRBJ2-7,.,.,TRBV30,TGTGCCTGGAGTGATTTTGGCAGGGCGAGCTCCTACGAGCAGTACTTC,CAWSDFGRASSYEQYF
TRBJ1-5,.,.,TRBV4-1,TGCGCCAGCAGCCAAGCAGCGGGGAAAGGACAGCCCCAGCATTTT,CASSQAAGKGQPQHF
TRBJ2-1,.,few,TRBV19,TGTGCCAGTAGTATACCCGGGCTGGCCTACAATGAGCAGTTCTTC,CASSIPGLAYNEQFF
TRBJ2-1,TRBD1,.,TRBV30,TGTGCCTGGATGGGTTTTAGCGGGACAGGGGTTTTCAATGAGCAGTTCTTC,CAWMGFSGTGVFNEQFF
TRBJ1-2,.,.,TRBV11-2,TGTGCCAGCAGCTTCAGGGCTGGCTACACCTTC,CASSFRAGYTF
TRBJ2-7,.,.,TRBV7-6,TGTGCCAGCAGCTTAGCGGAGGGATGGTTCGACGAGCAGTACTTC,CASSLAEGWFDEQYF
TRBJ2-5,.,.,TRBV5-4,TGTGCCAGCAGCTTGGTAGGGCAGGGCTCAAAAGAGACCCAGTACTTC,CASSLVGQGSKETQYF
TRBJ1-1,.,few,TRBV5-8,TGTGCCAGCAGCTTGGCCGGGACTATCACTGAAGCTTTCTTT,CASSLAGTITEAFF
TRBJ1-1,.,few,TRBV29-1,TGCAGCGTTCTTAGGGGCGGCACTGAAGCTTTCTTT,CSVLRGGTEAFF
TRBJ2-1,TRBD2,once,TRBV6-5,TGTGCCAGCAGTTCGATCGGACTAGGTCCCCACAATGAGCAGTTCTTC,CASSSIGLGPHNEQFF
TRBJ1-2,TRBD1,.,TRBV5-1,TGCGCCAGCAGCTTACAGGGGGCGGATGGCTACACCTTC,CASSLQGADGYTF
TRBJ2-2,.,few,TRBV5-4,TGTGCCAGCAGCCGACAGAGGGAGACCGGGGAGCTGTTTTTT,CASSRQRETGELFF
TRBJ1-2,TRBD1,.,TRBV5-4,TGTGCCAGCAGCTTCAGTCAGGGGGCGCGTGGCTACACCTTC,CASSFSQGARGYTF
TRBJ1-1,.,.,TRBV5-1,TGCGCCAGCACCCCCCGGAAGGGAGTAGGGAAGACTGAAGCTTTCTTT,CASTPRKGVGKTEAFF
TRBJ2-5,.,.,TRBV10-3,TGTGCCATCAGAGGACGCGGCCAAGAGACCCAGTACTTC,CAIRGRGQETQYF
TRBJ2-7,.,.,TRBV30,TGTGCCTGGAGTCCATCAATATACGAGCAGTACTTC,CAWSPSIYEQYF
TRBJ2-5,.,.,TRBV11-3,TGTGCCAGCAGCCCAGGGGGGTGGGAGACCCAGTACTTC,CASSPGGWETQYF
TRBJ2-5,TRBD2,.,TRBV14,TGTGCCAGCAGCTTTCAGATAGCGGGGGGCCAGGGGACCCAGTACTTC,CASSFQIAGGQGTQYF
TRBJ2-7,.,.,TRBV5-1,TGCGCCAGCTCACCGCGGGGAGGTACCTACGAGCAGTACTTC,CASSPRGGTYEQYF
TRBJ2-1,.,.,TRBV20-1,TGCAGTGCTAGCGCCCACAATGAGCAGTTCTTC,CSASAHNEQFF
TRBJ2-5,.,.,TRBV5-5,TGTGCCAGCAGCTTGAGTGGGATAGGACAGAAAGAGACCCAGTACTTC,CASSLSGIGQKETQYF
TRBJ2-3,.,.,TRBV11-2,TGTGCCAGCAGCTTAGAGATAGTCACAGATACGCAGTATTTT,CASSLEIVTDTQYF
TRBJ1-1,TRBD1,.,TRBV5-1,TGCGCCAGCAGCAGGGGACAGCAAAACACTGAAGCTTTCTTT,CASSRGQQNTEAFF
TRBJ2-7,TRBD1,.,TRBV18,TGTGCCAGCTCACCCCAGGGGGCAGGCCACCTTTACGAGCAGTACTTC,CASSPQGAGHLYEQYF
TRBJ2-2,.,.,TRBV27,TGTGCCAGCAGTTTAATTCAAGGCGGTGACTCAACCGGGGAGCTGTTTTTT,CASSLIQGGDSTGELFF
TRBJ2-1,TRBD2,.,TRBV6-1,TGTGCCAGCAAGCGGGGGAATGAGCAGTTCTTC,CASKRGNEQFF
TRBJ2-3,.,.,TRBV27,TGTGCCAGCAGTTTAGGGCGGACAGGCACAGATACGCAGTATTTT,CASSLGRTGTDTQYF